One T cell receptor beta chain is described in this entry. The V gene lost 0 bases and the J gene lost 5 bases, with 19 bases spanning the gap. Germline values: CDR1 GTSNPN, CDR2 SVGIG (reference sequence). This CDR3 comprises 16 residues. This entry is derived from a study of blood T cell repertoires in COVID-19. Study-wide background: COVID-19 samples, acute and convalescent, were from the United States, Italy and Spain. Sample material is recorded as cDNA or gDNA derived from T cells, B-cell-depleted T cells, or PBMCs.

How the authors handled the data: Nucleated cell number was recorded as an estimate derived from reference gene primer amplification. Sequenced by immunoSEQ multiplex PCR; TCRdb stores in-frame clones only, minus some. For V, J and clone size, that table is used; D and trimming come from the DNA. The table lists about 160,000 clones, more than 60% of them singletons, with 8% to 9.5% in the top ten. Material: peripheral blood. The rearrangement joins TRBV30 to TRBJ1-1; possibly TRBD1 for D (6 bases). The TCR comes from a man aged 60-69 years with acute or convalescent COVID-19. CDR3 loop: CAWSVYFGGGPTEAFF. Written as DNA, the CDR3 is TGTGCCTGGAGTGTTTATTTTGGGGGGGGCCCGACTGAAGCTTTCTTT. The full variable domain, rest sourced from reference TRBV30 and TRBJ1-1, is SQTIHQWPATLVQPVGSPLSLECTVEGTSNPNLYWYRQAAGRGLQLLFYSVGIGQISSEVPQNLSASRPQDRQFILSSKKLLLSDSGFYLCAWSVYFGGGPTEAFFGQGTRLTVV.